This is a list of T cell receptor beta chains from one sample in a study of blood T cell repertoires in COVID-19. Profiled with immunoSEQ multiplex PCR; TCRdb holds only in-frame clones, not every one. This table holds fewer than 350,000 clones, around 89% found once. Specimen: PBMCs or T cells enriched from blood (not recorded which). The receptors shown here come from a woman under 30 with acute COVID-19. CDR3s include the opening cysteine and the closing phenylalanine or tryptophan. D genes are given only for firm matches. Rows may omit the clone size; those that give it use once, few, many or a size class.

j_call: TRBJ1-4
clone_size: .
v_call: TRBV19
d_call: .
cdr3_nt: TGTGCCAGTACGCGGACGGGGGGCGGTAATGAAAAACTGTTTTTT
cdr3_aa: CASTRTGGGNEKLFF

j_call: TRBJ1-2
clone_size: .
v_call: TRBV28
d_call: TRBD1
cdr3_nt: TGTGCCAGCAGTTTCGCGACAGGGTTCGGCGGCTACACCTTC
cdr3_aa: CASSFATGFGGYTF

j_call: TRBJ1-1
clone_size: .
v_call: TRBV28
d_call: .
cdr3_nt: TGTGCCAGCAGTCCCCCCGCAGGGCCTGAAGCTTTCTTT
cdr3_aa: CASSPPAGPEAFF

j_call: TRBJ2-3
clone_size: .
v_call: TRBV4-2
d_call: .
cdr3_nt: TGTGCCAGCAGCCAAGACTCCGGGACTTCAGGCACAGATACGCAGTATTTT
cdr3_aa: CASSQDSGTSGTDTQYF

j_call: TRBJ2-7
clone_size: few
v_call: TRBV29-1
d_call: TRBD2
cdr3_nt: TGCAGCGCGCGGGAGACCCTAAACTACGAGCAGTACTTC
cdr3_aa: CSARETLNYEQYF

j_call: TRBJ2-1
clone_size: once
v_call: TRBV6-5
d_call: .
cdr3_nt: TGTGCCAGCAGTTACAAGGGGGTTGAGCAGTTCTTC
cdr3_aa: CASSYKGVEQFF

j_call: TRBJ2-7
clone_size: .
v_call: TRBV18
d_call: TRBD1
cdr3_nt: TGTGCCAGCTCACCACCCCCGAAGACAGGGGTTCTCTCCTACGAGCAGTACTTC
cdr3_aa: CASSPPPKTGVLSYEQYF

j_call: TRBJ1-1
clone_size: .
v_call: TRBV4-1
d_call: TRBD1
cdr3_nt: TGCGCCAGCAGCCAAGACCGACAGGGGGCTTACATTACTGAAGCTTTCTTT
cdr3_aa: CASSQDRQGAYITEAFF

j_call: TRBJ1-3
clone_size: .
v_call: TRBV2
d_call: .
cdr3_nt: TGTGCCAGCAGTACCGACAGCTTCACTGGAAACACCATATATTTT
cdr3_aa: CASSTDSFTGNTIYF

j_call: TRBJ2-2
clone_size: .
v_call: TRBV11-2
d_call: .
cdr3_nt: TGTGCCAGCAGCTTAACGCAGCTAGCGCGCACCGGGGAGCTGTTTTTT
cdr3_aa: CASSLTQLARTGELFF

j_call: TRBJ2-7
clone_size: .
v_call: TRBV4-2
d_call: TRBD2
cdr3_nt: TGTGCCAGCAGCCAAGGGACTAGCGGGACCCCTTACTACGAGCAGTACTTC
cdr3_aa: CASSQGTSGTPYYEQYF

j_call: TRBJ2-7
clone_size: .
v_call: TRBV5-1
d_call: TRBD2
cdr3_nt: TGCGCCAGCAGCTTAACTGGCGGGAGTACCTACGAGCAGTACTTC
cdr3_aa: CASSLTGGSTYEQYF

j_call: TRBJ2-1
clone_size: once
v_call: TRBV27
d_call: TRBD2
cdr3_nt: TGTGCCAGCAGTTTAACAGCGGGAGACTACAATGAGCAGTTCTTC
cdr3_aa: CASSLTAGDYNEQFF

j_call: TRBJ2-7
clone_size: .
v_call: TRBV4-1
d_call: .
cdr3_nt: TGCGCCAGCAGCCGCTTACAGGGAATGGTACGCGAGCAGTACTTC
cdr3_aa: CASSRLQGMVREQYF

j_call: TRBJ2-5
clone_size: .
v_call: TRBV7-2
d_call: .
cdr3_nt: TGTGCCAGCAGCTTAGGTGCAGGCTCCGAGACCCAGTACTTC
cdr3_aa: CASSLGAGSETQYF

j_call: TRBJ2-2
clone_size: .
v_call: TRBV15
d_call: TRBD1
cdr3_nt: TGTGCCACCAGCAGCTGGGACAGGCGTACCGGGGAGCTGTTTTTT
cdr3_aa: CATSSWDRRTGELFF

j_call: TRBJ1-2
clone_size: .
v_call: TRBV11-2
d_call: .
cdr3_nt: TGTGCCAGCAGCCGTACAGGTTTCTATGGCTACACCTTC
cdr3_aa: CASSRTGFYGYTF

j_call: TRBJ2-7
clone_size: once
v_call: TRBV5-4
d_call: .
cdr3_nt: TGTGCCAGCAGCTCCTTAAACGAGCAGTACTTC
cdr3_aa: CASSSLNEQYF

j_call: TRBJ2-1
clone_size: .
v_call: TRBV15
d_call: TRBD2
cdr3_nt: TGTGCCACCAGCATTGGGCGGGAGTTCTACAATGAGCAGTTCTTC
cdr3_aa: CATSIGREFYNEQFF

j_call: TRBJ1-6
clone_size: .
v_call: TRBV30
d_call: .
cdr3_nt: TGTGCCTGGAGTCCCGGACACGATAATTCACCCCTCCACTTT
cdr3_aa: CAWSPGHDNSPLHF

j_call: TRBJ2-2
clone_size: .
v_call: TRBV6-5
d_call: TRBD2
cdr3_nt: TGTGCCAGCAGTTACATGTTAGCGGGAGCGGGGGAGCTGTTTTTT
cdr3_aa: CASSYMLAGAGELFF

j_call: TRBJ2-7
clone_size: .
v_call: TRBV28
d_call: .
cdr3_nt: TGTGCCAGCAGTTTTTTGACCGCGGACTACGAGCAGTACTTC
cdr3_aa: CASSFLTADYEQYF

j_call: TRBJ1-1
clone_size: .
v_call: TRBV7-8
d_call: .
cdr3_nt: TGTGCCAGCACCAAACTGTGGACCAGGGGTGGGACTGAAGCTTTCTTT
cdr3_aa: CASTKLWTRGGTEAFF

j_call: TRBJ1-5
clone_size: .
v_call: TRBV30
d_call: TRBD1
cdr3_nt: TGTGCCTGGAGTGCGACATCGATAGAAGGACAGGGCGGACAGCCCCAGCATTTT
cdr3_aa: CAWSATSIEGQGGQPQHF

j_call: TRBJ2-1
clone_size: .
v_call: TRBV19
d_call: TRBD2
cdr3_nt: TGTGCCAGTAGTTATGGGGGAGGGCTCAATGAGCAGTTCTTC
cdr3_aa: CASSYGGGLNEQFF

j_call: TRBJ1-2
clone_size: .
v_call: TRBV2
d_call: .
cdr3_nt: TGTGCCAGCAGTATTGAGACAGTGGTGCGGGGCTACACCTTC
cdr3_aa: CASSIETVVRGYTF

j_call: TRBJ2-7
clone_size: .
v_call: TRBV5-6
d_call: TRBD1
cdr3_nt: TGTGCCAGCAGCCGGGACAGCGACTACGAGCAGTACTTC
cdr3_aa: CASSRDSDYEQYF

j_call: TRBJ2-2
clone_size: .
v_call: TRBV19
d_call: .
cdr3_nt: TGTGCCAGTAGTAGACAGCCGAACACCGGGGAGCTGTTTTTT
cdr3_aa: CASSRQPNTGELFF

j_call: TRBJ2-7
clone_size: .
v_call: TRBV4-3
d_call: .
cdr3_nt: TGCGCCAGCAGCTCAAGTCAGGGTCCCCCCTACGAGCAGTACTTC
cdr3_aa: CASSSSQGPPYEQYF

j_call: TRBJ1-2
clone_size: .
v_call: TRBV6-4
d_call: TRBD1
cdr3_nt: TGTGCCGCCAAACCGGGACAGGGGGCTGGTGGCTACACCTTC
cdr3_aa: CAAKPGQGAGGYTF

j_call: TRBJ2-4
clone_size: .
v_call: TRBV29-1
d_call: .
cdr3_nt: TGCAGCGTTTCCTCTCGACTTATCAAAAACATTCAGTACTTC
cdr3_aa: CSVSSRLIKNIQYF

j_call: TRBJ2-1
clone_size: .
v_call: TRBV15
d_call: .
cdr3_nt: TGTGCCACCAGCAGAGTTGGTAGTCATTACAATGAGCAGTTCTTC
cdr3_aa: CATSRVGSHYNEQFF

j_call: TRBJ1-4
clone_size: .
v_call: TRBV4-1
d_call: .
cdr3_nt: TGCGCCAGCAGCCAATCGTCCGGGGAGGGAAAACTGTTTTTT
cdr3_aa: CASSQSSGEGKLFF

j_call: TRBJ2-1
clone_size: .
v_call: TRBV29-1
d_call: TRBD2
cdr3_nt: TGCAGCGTTCCGGTAGCGGGAGGGCGTTACAATGAGCAGTTCTTC
cdr3_aa: CSVPVAGGRYNEQFF

j_call: TRBJ1-6
clone_size: .
v_call: TRBV30
d_call: .
cdr3_nt: TGTGCCTGGAGTTGGGGGGAATCACCCCTCCACTTT
cdr3_aa: CAWSWGESPLHF

j_call: TRBJ1-1
clone_size: few
v_call: TRBV19
d_call: .
cdr3_nt: TGTGCCAGTAGTGGCATGATTTGGTTGGCAGGGGAGAACACTGAAGCTTTCTTT
cdr3_aa: CASSGMIWLAGENTEAFF

j_call: TRBJ2-7
clone_size: .
v_call: TRBV6-5
d_call: TRBD2
cdr3_nt: TGTGCCAGCCAAAGGCAGCGGGAATCCTACGAGCAGTACTTC
cdr3_aa: CASQRQRESYEQYF

j_call: TRBJ2-3
clone_size: .
v_call: TRBV6-4
d_call: .
cdr3_nt: TGTGCCAGCAGTGAAACAGGCACAGATACGCAGTATTTT
cdr3_aa: CASSETGTDTQYF

j_call: TRBJ1-3
clone_size: few
v_call: TRBV5-4
d_call: .
cdr3_nt: TGTGCCAGCAGCCCGGGTGGTGGCTCTGGAAACACCATATATTTT
cdr3_aa: CASSPGGGSGNTIYF

j_call: TRBJ2-5
clone_size: .
v_call: TRBV11-2
d_call: TRBD1
cdr3_nt: TGTGCCAGCAGCCGGACAGGGGCGGAGACCCAGTACTTC
cdr3_aa: CASSRTGAETQYF

j_call: TRBJ2-2
clone_size: .
v_call: TRBV30
d_call: TRBD1
cdr3_nt: TGTGCCTGGTATTACAGGGGGACCGGGGAGCTGTTTTTT
cdr3_aa: CAWYYRGTGELFF

j_call: TRBJ1-4
clone_size: .
v_call: TRBV15
d_call: .
cdr3_nt: TGTGCCACCAGCAGAGATACCACTTTAGGCCCGGGAGGACTGTTTTTT
cdr3_aa: CATSRDTTLGPGGLFF

j_call: TRBJ1-5
clone_size: .
v_call: TRBV19
d_call: .
cdr3_nt: TGTGCCAGCACCGTTACAGGTGCCGCGAGCCGTCAGCCCCAGCATTTT
cdr3_aa: CASTVTGAASRQPQHF

j_call: TRBJ2-1
clone_size: once
v_call: TRBV27
d_call: TRBD2
cdr3_nt: TGTGCCAGCAGTCCTACTAGCGGGCTCTACAATGAGCAGTTCTTC
cdr3_aa: CASSPTSGLYNEQFF

j_call: TRBJ2-3
clone_size: .
v_call: TRBV2
d_call: TRBD1
cdr3_nt: TGTGCCAGCAGTGGACTGACAGGGGGAGAAATCTATTTT
cdr3_aa: CASSGLTGGEIYF

j_call: TRBJ1-2
clone_size: .
v_call: TRBV6-1
d_call: .
cdr3_nt: TGTGCCAGCAGTGACGGGGTACCACACTATGGCTACACCTTC
cdr3_aa: CASSDGVPHYGYTF

j_call: TRBJ2-3
clone_size: .
v_call: TRBV15
d_call: TRBD2
cdr3_nt: TGTGCCACCAGCAGAGATCAGTTGATTAGCGGGAGCACAGATACGCAGTATTTT
cdr3_aa: CATSRDQLISGSTDTQYF

j_call: TRBJ2-7
clone_size: .
v_call: TRBV28
d_call: TRBD2
cdr3_nt: TGTGCCAGCAGTTTACCGGGAGGAATCTACGAGCAGTACTTC
cdr3_aa: CASSLPGGIYEQYF

j_call: TRBJ2-2
clone_size: .
v_call: TRBV10-3
d_call: TRBD1
cdr3_nt: TGTGCCATCAGTGAGGCAGGGGGTCGATGGGAGCTGTTTTTT
cdr3_aa: CAISEAGGRWELFF

j_call: TRBJ1-1
clone_size: .
v_call: TRBV18
d_call: .
cdr3_nt: TGTGCCAGCTCACCACCGTTGGGCGTTGAAGCTTTCTTT
cdr3_aa: CASSPPLGVEAFF

j_call: TRBJ2-2
clone_size: once
v_call: TRBV6-4
d_call: TRBD2
cdr3_nt: TGTGCCAGCAGTGAGGCTAGCGGGAACACCGGGGAGCTGTTTTTT
cdr3_aa: CASSEASGNTGELFF

j_call: TRBJ2-2
clone_size: few
v_call: TRBV7-8
d_call: .
cdr3_nt: TGTGCCAGCACCTCGACTTCCGGGGTTGACACCGGGGAGCTGTTTTTT
cdr3_aa: CASTSTSGVDTGELFF